This T cell receptor beta chain comes out of a study of blood T cell repertoires in COVID-19. Here immunoSEQ multiplex PCR was the method, and the copy in TCRdb shows in-frame clones only, minus some. The data show roughly 250,000 clones, approximately 86% seen once. V lost 3 bases, J lost 6 bases, and 13 bases lay in between. The CDR3 is 13 amino acids. The germline V gene encodes CDR1 DFQATT and CDR2 SNEGSKA (reference sequence). The sequenced material came from PBMCs or T cells enriched from blood (not recorded which). The genes are TRBV20-1 and TRBJ2-3, with D possibly TRBD1 on 5 matching bases. The origin of this receptor is a woman between 50 and 59 years old who had recovered from COVID-19. CDR3 sequence (DNA): TGCAGTGCTAGTTTTTTGACAGTTGATACGCAGTATTTT. Protein product: CSASFLTVDTQYF.